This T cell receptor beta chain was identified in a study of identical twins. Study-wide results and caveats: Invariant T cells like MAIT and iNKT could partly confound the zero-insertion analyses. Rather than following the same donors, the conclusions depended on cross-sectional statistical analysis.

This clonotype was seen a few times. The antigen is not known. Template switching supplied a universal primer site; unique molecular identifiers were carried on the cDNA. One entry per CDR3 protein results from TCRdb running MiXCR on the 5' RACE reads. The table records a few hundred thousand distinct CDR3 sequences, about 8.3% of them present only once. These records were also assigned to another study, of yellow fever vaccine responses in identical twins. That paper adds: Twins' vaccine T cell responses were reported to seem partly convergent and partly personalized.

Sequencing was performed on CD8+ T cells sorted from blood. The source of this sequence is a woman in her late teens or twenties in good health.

In DNA form, the CDR3 reads TGTGCCATCAGCCCCGGGTTCATCCAAACGAACACCGGGGAGCTGTTTTTT. This translates into CAISPGFIQTNTGELFF. V and J are TRBV10-3 and TRBJ2-2; D remains unclear. The V end was cut by 6 bases, the J end by 0 bases, with 17 bases between. The CDR3 length is 17 residues. Per germline, CDR1 ENHRY and CDR2 SYGVKD.